One and the same sample provided the 31 T cell receptor beta chains below, sequenced in a study of blood T cell repertoires in COVID-19. Some clones are missing from TCRdb's copy, which holds only in-frame ones; the method was immunoSEQ multiplex PCR. This table has some 320,000 clones, nearly 90% appearing once. The specimen sequenced was peripheral blood. The origin of the receptors is a woman younger than 45 with COVID-19, enrolled during active disease.

Comments on this clone: Relative to the germline gene, one junction end is altered; a read error may explain this. The rearrangement uses TRBV11-3 and TRBJ2-5, with 8 bases matching TRBD1. The germline V gene has CDR1 SGHNT and CDR2 YENEEA. The CDR3 sequence is 13 residues long. The CDR3 is CASSPEGQDVPHF. DNA of the CDR3: TGTGCCAGCAGCCCAGAGGGACAGGACGTTCCCCACTTC.

This clone came up a few times. The rearrangement joins TRBV29-1 to TRBJ2-3; TRBD1 might be the D (6 bases). The CDR3 has 13 amino acids. Deletions cut 4 bases from V and 1 base from J, with 9 bases between. Germline V lookup: CDR1 SQVTM, CDR2 ANQGSEA. The CDR3 DNA sequence: TGCAGCGTTGGGGCAGGGGGCACAGATACGCAGTATTTT. Translating gives CSVGAGGTDTQYF.

The V call is TRBV7-7, the J call TRBJ2-1; tentatively, D is TRBD2 (5 bases). CDR3 size: 15 residues. The germline V gene encodes CDR1 SSHAT and CDR2 FNYEAQ (reference sequence). The V end lost 5 bases, the J end lost 0 bases, and 11 bases lay between the germline ends. DNA for the CDR3: TGTGCCAGCAGCGACGGACTGAGCTCCTACAATGAGCAGTTCTTC. Its protein product is CASSDGLSSYNEQFF.

V and J are TRBV18 and TRBJ1-1; no firm D call. CDR3 length: 14 amino acids. Trimming removed 7 bases at V and 1 base at J, with 13 bases between. Germline V CDR1 and CDR2: KGHSH, LQKENI. CDR3: CASLPRASNTEAFF. The CDR3 coding sequence is TGTGCCAGCTTACCGCGGGCTTCGAACACTGAAGCTTTCTTT.

This chain joins TRBV6-1 and TRBJ1-3; D may be TRBD1 (5 bases). With 2 bases removed from V and 2 bases from J, the gap between germline ends came to 16 bases. The germline V gene encodes CDR1 MNHNS and CDR2 SASEGT. The length of the CDR3 is 17 residues. CDR3 DNA sequence: TGTGCCAGCAGTGAAAAGGTCGTCAGGGTCGCTGGAAACACCATATATTTT. Its protein is CASSEKVVRVAGNTIYF.

CDR3 region: CASSPGTGFSGANVLTF. The CDR3 bases are TGTGCCAGCAGCCCCGGGACAGGATTTTCTGGGGCCAACGTCCTGACTTTC. The genes are TRBV5-4 and TRBJ2-6; 8 positions agree with TRBD1. J lost 1 base, V lost 4 bases, and 7 bases had no gene match. The CDR3 is 17 amino acids. Germline V lookup: CDR1 SGHNT, CDR2 YYREEE (reference sequence).

This chain connects TRBV10-3 to TRBJ2-3; weak D call: TRBD2 (7 bases). Germline V gene lookup returns CDR1 ENHRY and CDR2 SYGVKD. V dropped 0 bases and J dropped 6 bases, with 16 bases sitting between them. This CDR3 comprises 16 residues. The CDR3 loop is CAISESGGGQGDTQYF. CDR3 nucleotide sequence: TGTGCCATCAGTGAGTCAGGCGGGGGCCAGGGGGATACGCAGTATTTT.

The V and J genes are TRBV29-1 and TRBJ2-1; D is ambiguous. The V end was cut by 6 bases, the J end by 7 bases, with 10 bases between. Germline CDR1 and CDR2: SQVTM and ANQGSEA. This CDR3 is built from 11 residues. CDR3 amino acids: CSVPDGNEQFF. The CDR3 DNA reads as TGCAGCGTCCCTGACGGGAATGAGCAGTTCTTC.

The V gene is TRBV27, the J gene TRBJ2-7; 10 nucleotides align to TRBD2. V lost 2 bases to trimming and J lost 1 base; unmatched junction nucleotides: 5. Germline V gene lookup returns CDR1 MNHEY and CDR2 SMNVEV (reference sequence). CDR3 length: 16 amino acids. The DNA for the CDR3 is TGTGCCAGCAGTTTAATTGGGACTAGCGTATCCTACGAGCAGTACTTC. Protein: CASSLIGTSVSYEQYF.

On this clone itself: Its ends do not fully match the called genes, so a read error is possible. The chain links TRBV6-5 to TRBJ2-7; D unclear. Germline assignment: CDR1 MNHEY and CDR2 SVGAGI. The CDR3 is 13 amino acids. The CDR3 DNA sequence: TGTGCCTGCAGGATAGCTAGCTCCTACGAGCAGTACTTC. It yields the protein CACRIASSYEQYF.

This clone has a count of ten or more. The chain recombines TRBV5-1 with TRBJ1-4; possible D gene TRBD1, 5 bases. V lost 4 bases, J lost 5 bases, and 18 bases lay in between. The CDR3 extends over 16 amino acids. From germline, CDR1 is SGHRS and CDR2 YFSETQ. The CDR3 coding sequence is TGCGCCAGCAGCCCTAGGCCCCCAGGGTTAAATGAAAAACTGTTTTTT. The encoded protein is CASSPRPPGLNEKLFF.

The V and J genes are TRBV3-1 (or the pseudogene TRBV3-2) and TRBJ2-7; 7 bases map to TRBD1. Germline V CDR1 and CDR2: LGHDT, YNNKEL (reference sequence). The CDR3 runs 15 residues. V was clipped by 2 bases and J by 3 bases; unmatched bases: 7. DNA of the CDR3: TGTGCCAGCAGCCAATCCGGGACAGACTACTACGAGCAGTACTTC. Encoded protein: CASSQSGTDYYEQYF.

The rearrangement links TRBV2 to TRBJ1-2, with 10 bases fitting TRBD1. Germline V gene sequence: CDR1 SNHLY, CDR2 FYNNEI. The CDR3 covers 13 residues. V was pared by 8 bases and J by 9 bases, with 9 bases of the junction left unmatched. The CDR3 coding sequence is TGTGCCAGCCTGCTAGACAGGGGGCAGAGCTACACCTTC. It encodes CASLLDRGQSYTF.

V and J are TRBV27 and TRBJ1-6; no reliable D call. Germline V gene data show CDR1 as MNHEY and CDR2 as SMNVEV (reference sequence). The CDR3 length is 14 residues. Between the trimmed V and J ends, which lost 6 bases and 5 bases, there was a span of 11 bases. CDR3 coding DNA: TGTGCCAGCAGAGGGAGGGCCAATAATTCACCCCTCCACTTT. Encoded protein: CASRGRANNSPLHF.

This chain links TRBV5-4 with TRBJ1-1; maybe TRBD1 (5 bases). Trimming took off 3 bases at V and 0 bases at J, with 12 bases between the two ends. The germline V gene encodes CDR1 SGHNT and CDR2 YYREEE (reference sequence). The length of the CDR3 is 15 residues. The CDR3 DNA sequence: TGTGCCAGCAGCTCAAGACAGTACATGAACACTGAAGCTTTCTTT. It translates to CASSSRQYMNTEAFF. Variable domain in full (rest from reference TRBV5-4 and TRBJ1-1): ETGVTQSPTHLIKTRGQQVTLRCSSQSGHNTVSWYQQALGQGPQFIFQYYREEENGRGNFPPRFSGLQFPNYSSELNVNALELDDSALYLCASSSRQYMNTEAFFGQGTRLTVV.

The V call is TRBV6-5, the J call TRBJ1-2; 9 nucleotides agree with TRBD1. Trimming took 0 bases from V and 8 from J; bases not matched to a gene: 10. The CDR3 consists of 16 residues. CDR1 and CDR2 (germline): MNHEY, SVGAGI. The CDR3 region is CASSYSGTGLIEGYTF. CDR3 sequence (DNA): TGTGCCAGCAGTTACTCCGGGACAGGGCTTATAGAGGGCTACACCTTC.

The gene calls are TRBV3-1 (or the pseudogene TRBV3-2) and TRBJ2-1; 7 positions match TRBD2. Germline values: CDR1 LGHDT, CDR2 YNNKEL (reference sequence). The CDR3 runs 15 residues. The ends lost 1 base at V and 8 bases at J; junction bases unmatched: 8. The CDR3 nucleotides are TGTGCCAGCAGCCAAGTGGGAGGGGCGCCTTATGAGCAGTTCTTC. It yields the protein CASSQVGGAPYEQFF.

The chain couples TRBV18 to TRBJ1-4; unclear D gene. The V gene's germline CDR1 is KGHSH and CDR2 LQKENI. Trimming took off 2 bases at V and 13 bases at J, with 14 bases between the two ends. The CDR3 runs 13 residues. For the CDR3, the DNA is TGTGCCAGCTCACCAACAACCTATGGAGGACTGTTTTTT. This gives the protein CASSPTTYGGLFF.

This clone was found a few times. Written as DNA, the CDR3 is TGTGCCAGTAGTCCCCAGGGGTATGGCCAGCCCCAGCATTTT. This codes for CASSPQGYGQPQHF. V usage is TRBV19 and J usage is TRBJ1-5, with a possible D match to TRBD1 (6 bases). This CDR3 region has 14 residues. In germline, CDR1 is LNHDA, CDR2 SQIVND (reference sequence). The V end was cut by 5 bases, the J end by 7 bases, with 15 bases between.

The chain uses TRBV27 and TRBJ1-6; D perhaps matches TRBD1 (6 bases). The CDR3 length is 16 residues. Germline CDR1 MNHEY, CDR2 SMNVEV (reference sequence). V lost 4 bases and J 0 bases, leaving 10 bases between the germline ends. The CDR3: CASSWGPSSYNSPLHF. The DNA for the CDR3 is TGTGCCAGCAGTTGGGGGCCGAGCTCCTATAATTCACCCCTCCACTTT.

The rearrangement links TRBV7-9 to TRBJ2-5, with 7 bases matching TRBD1. V trimming: 9 bases; J trimming: 5 bases; junction bases outside the gene matches: 6. The length of the CDR3 is 12 residues. Germline lookup yields CDR1 SEHNR and CDR2 FQNEAQ (reference sequence). The CDR3 DNA follows: TGTGCCAGTGGGACAGCCAGGGAGACCCAGTACTTC. Amino acid sequence: CASGTARETQYF.

The rearrangement uses TRBV6-5 and TRBJ2-4, with TRBD2 as a possible D gene (6 bases). There are 13 residues in the CDR3. Germline V lookup: CDR1 MNHEY, CDR2 SVGAGI. The V gene lost 5 bases and the J gene lost 12 bases, with 17 bases spanning the gap. The CDR3 DNA is TGTGCCAGCAGTCGAAGCTCCGGGAGCTCTCAGTACTTC. Translated: CASSRSSGSSQYF.

The CDR3 DNA reads as TGTGCCAGCAGCTTAGTTCAGGGGGCCAGGTTGATAGAGACCCAGTACTTC. Translating it yields CASSLVQGARLIETQYF. The chain couples TRBV11-2 to TRBJ2-5; TRBD1 agrees at 8 bases. The junction had 11 bases not matched to a gene; V was cut back by 1 base and J by 4 bases. This CDR3 is built from 17 residues. Germline CDR1 is SGHAT and CDR2 is FQNNGV.

This chain links TRBV29-1 with TRBJ1-6, with a weak D call TRBD1 (5 bases). Germline CDR1 is SQVTM and CDR2 is ANQGSEA. The CDR3 totals 13 residues. The V end lost 7 bases, the J end lost 5 bases, and 12 bases lay between the germline ends. CDR3 bases: TGCAGCGCCAGACGGGGGAATAATTCACCCCTCCACTTT. Protein product: CSARRGNNSPLHF. The full variable domain, with the rest looked up from reference TRBV29-1 and TRBJ1-6, is SAVISQKPSRDICQRGTSLTIQCQVDSQVTMMFWYRQQPGQSLTLIATANQGSEATYESGFVIDKFPISRPNLTFSTLTVSNMSPEDSSIYLCSARRGNNSPLHFGNGTRLTVT.

This chain links TRBV29-1 with TRBJ1-1; D unresolved. There are 11 residues in the CDR3. The V gene's germline CDR1 is SQVTM and CDR2 ANQGSEA. Trimming cost V 1 base and J 8 bases, with 8 bases left between them. The CDR3 protein is CSVEGEPEAFF. CDR3 sequence (DNA): TGCAGCGTTGAAGGGGAGCCCGAAGCTTTCTTT.

This clone was recorded a few times. V is TRBV23-1 and J is TRBJ1-5; 11 bases are a match to TRBD1. TRBV23-1 is flagged as an ORF with uncertain function. The CDR3 is made up of 14 amino acids. The V gene end was trimmed by 5 bases and the J gene end by 7 bases; junction bases not matched to a gene: 4. The CDR3, as DNA: TGCGCCAGCAGTTGGACAGGGGGCTACCAGCCCCAGCATTTT. This codes for CASSWTGGYQPQHF.

Note on this clone: The sample carries other DNA sequences with the same CDR3. V usage is TRBV6-5 and J usage is TRBJ1-5; weak D call: TRBD1 (6 bases). V was cut by 0 bases and J by 5 bases, with 11 bases left in between. Looked up from germline, CDR1 is MNHEY and CDR2 is SVGAGI. The CDR3 has 15 residues. The CDR3 DNA reads as TGTGCCAGCAGTTACTCGAACAGGGTAGATCAGCCCCAGCATTTT. It is translated as CASSYSNRVDQPQHF.

This chain uses TRBV7-6 with TRBJ2-1; 9 bases align to TRBD2. Germline V gene data show CDR1 as SGHVS and CDR2 as FNYEAQ. This CDR3 is built from 16 residues. Unmatched junction bases numbered 9, after V lost 1 base and J lost 8 bases. CDR3 sequence (DNA): TGTGCCAGCAGCTTAGAACGGGCGGGGGGGCCCGATGAGCAGTTCTTC. Its protein is CASSLERAGGPDEQFF.

This chain links TRBV29-1 with TRBJ2-5; D is uncertain. Deletions cut 6 bases from V and 0 bases from J, with 8 bases between. Germline V gene data show CDR1 as SQVTM and CDR2 as ANQGSEA. The CDR3 totals 12 residues. CDR3 in amino acids: CSVVHNQETQYF. The CDR3 bases are TGCAGCGTCGTACACAACCAAGAGACCCAGTACTTC.

V gene TRBV6-1 combines with J gene TRBJ1-3; the D gene is possibly TRBD1 (5 bases). Trimming shortened V by 5 bases and J by 0 bases, and 11 bases separated the two germline ends. Per germline, CDR1 MNHNS and CDR2 SASEGT. The CDR3 totals 15 residues. The CDR3 DNA reads as TGTGCCAGCAGTATAACAGGATTCTCTGGAAACACCATATATTTT. Translating gives CASSITGFSGNTIYF.

This chain connects TRBV5-1 to TRBJ2-5; tentative D call: TRBD1 (6 bases). This CDR3 spans 17 amino acids. Germline V CDR1 and CDR2: SGHRS, YFSETQ. Trimming removed 3 bases from V and 5 bases from J, with 23 bases in between. The CDR3 sequence is CASSSMGASTTGETQYF. The CDR3 bases are TGCGCCAGCAGCTCGATGGGGGCTAGCACCACGGGGGAGACCCAGTACTTC.